A selection of T cell receptor beta chains follows, all from one sample in a study of CD8 T cells in Susac syndrome. In TCRdb, the immunoSEQ multiplex PCR reads were re-called with MiXCR into one record per CDR3 protein. Here the sample spans 130,000 to 150,000 distinct CDR3 sequences, 94% being singletons. Sequencing used CD4+ T cells from PBMCs. Receptors originate from a human donor in good health. Each CDR3 is given with its conserved first and last residue. A D gene is named only where the DNA matches it firmly. Clone sizes are given selectively: once, few, many, or a class where the clone is expanded.

D gene	J gene	clone size	V gene	CDR3 protein	CDR3 DNA
NA	TRBJ2-3	NA	TRBV27	CASSLRVGVAPADTQYF	TGTGCCAGCAGTTTGAGGGTCGGCGTAGCCCCGGCAGATACGCAGTATTTT
NA	TRBJ2-1	once	TRBV3-1	CASSPHVVDNNEQFF	TGTGCCAGCAGCCCCCATGTCGTCGATAACAATGAGCAGTTCTTC
TRBD1	TRBJ2-2	NA	TRBV4-2	CASREYHRGPGELFF	TGTGCCAGCAGGGAGTATCACAGGGGACCCGGGGAGCTGTTTTTT
TRBD2	TRBJ2-5	NA	TRBV5-1	CASQSGVQETQYF	TGCGCCAGCCAAAGCGGGGTACAAGAGACCCAGTACTTC
NA	TRBJ1-2	NA	TRBV27	CASSLRSGGIEYGYTF	TGTGCCAGCAGTTTACGGTCGGGCGGGATAGAGTACGGCTACACCTTC
NA	TRBJ2-1	NA	TRBV18	CASSPPSSMGNEQFF	TGTGCCAGCTCCCCTCCTAGTTCTATGGGGAATGAGCAGTTCTTC
NA	TRBJ1-4	NA	TRBV28	CASSLPRLGLFF	TGTGCCAGCAGCTTGCCTAGATTGGGACTGTTTTTT
TRBD1	TRBJ1-4	NA	TRBV4-2	CASSQGGQVEEKLFF	TGTGCCAGCAGCCAAGGAGGACAGGTGGAGGAAAAACTGTTTTTT
NA	TRBJ2-7	few	TRBV7-8	CASSLGRPYEQYF	TGTGCCAGCAGCCTGGGACGGCCCTACGAGCAGTACTTC
NA	TRBJ1-5	NA	TRBV25-1	CASSEAGSHQPQHF	TGTGCCAGCAGTGAGGCGGGGTCTCATCAGCCCCAGCATTTT
NA	TRBJ2-6	NA	TRBV10-3	CAISDQSSGANVLTF	TGTGCCATCAGTGATCAAAGCTCTGGGGCCAACGTCCTGACTTTC
TRBD2	TRBJ2-7	NA	TRBV4-2	CASSQGGARAGGPGEQYF	TGTGCCAGCAGCCAAGGAGGGGCCCGAGCGGGAGGGCCCGGCGAGCAGTACTTC
NA	TRBJ1-2	NA	TRBV28	CASSPSGYTGYTF	TGTGCCAGCAGTCCCTCAGGGTATACTGGCTACACCTTC
NA	TRBJ2-3	NA	TRBV10-3	CAIRGGEGADTQYF	TGTGCCATCAGGGGGGGTGAGGGGGCAGATACGCAGTATTTT
TRBD2	TRBJ2-3	NA	TRBV19	CASSRPGLASTDTQYF	TGTGCCAGTAGCAGACCGGGACTAGCCAGCACAGATACGCAGTATTTT
TRBD2	TRBJ2-5	NA	TRBV15	CATGRLAGQETQYF	TGTGCCACCGGGAGACTAGCGGGACAAGAGACCCAGTACTTC
NA	TRBJ2-7	NA	TRBV3-1	CASSQRTPAGSYEQYF	TGTGCCAGCAGCCAAAGGACTCCGGCGGGGTCCTACGAGCAGTACTTC
TRBD2	TRBJ2-1	NA	TRBV6-6	CASSSRTSGRNEQFF	TGTGCCAGCAGTTCTCGGACTAGCGGGAGAAATGAGCAGTTCTTC
NA	TRBJ1-1	NA	TRBV30	CAWSKKTDTEAFF	TGTGCCTGGAGTAAGAAAACCGACACTGAAGCTTTCTTT
NA	TRBJ2-3	few	TRBV28	CASSLAGTSTDTQYF	TGTGCCAGCAGTTTGGCCGGGACTAGCACAGATACGCAGTATTTT